These T cell receptor beta chains were read from a single sample in a study of CD8 T cells in Susac syndrome. TCRdb called the immunoSEQ multiplex PCR reads again in MiXCR, with one record for every CDR3 protein. Seen here are fewer than 200,000 distinct CDR3 sequences, approximately 94% observed once, and the top ten hold approximately 0.1%. The sample taken for sequencing was CD4+ T cells from PBMCs. These receptors were taken from a human donor in good health. Both conserved end residues are part of each CDR3. Each record gives: V gene, J gene, D gene, clone size, CDR3 DNA, CDR3 protein. D genes are given only for firm matches. A row's size may be missing; if present it is once, few, many or a size class.

V: TRBV5-1; J: TRBJ2-7; D: TRBD2; size: -; DNA: TGCGCCAGCACCCGGTGGCTAGCGGGGGGGCTGAACGAGCAGTACTTC; CDR3: CASTRWLAGGLNEQYF
V: TRBV9; J: TRBJ2-3; D: -; size: -; DNA: TGTGCCAGCAGCGTAGAGGGGGGGTCAGATACGCAGTATTTT; CDR3: CASSVEGGSDTQYF
V: TRBV18; J: TRBJ1-5; D: -; size: -; DNA: TGTGCCAGCTCACTCGACGGCCCCAATCAGCCCCAGCATTTT; CDR3: CASSLDGPNQPQHF
V: TRBV3-1; J: TRBJ2-5; D: -; size: -; DNA: TGTGCCAGCAGCCAAGGCCTCGGGGGCCGCACGACCCAGTACTTC; CDR3: CASSQGLGGRTTQYF
V: TRBV23-1; J: TRBJ2-5; D: TRBD1; size: -; DNA: TGCGCCAGAAACAGTCAATATGATTCTGTCCAGGGGGCGAGTGGGCAAGAGACCCAGTACTTC; CDR3: CARNSQYDSVQGASGQETQYF
V: TRBV19; J: TRBJ2-3; D: TRBD1; size: -; DNA: TGTGCCAGTAGTCCAAAAACAGGGGGCTGGTCGGCAGATACGCAGTATTTT; CDR3: CASSPKTGGWSADTQYF
V: TRBV14; J: TRBJ2-5; D: -; size: -; DNA: TGTGCCAGCAGCCAAGGGAGGGGGCTCCAAGAGACCCAGTACTTC; CDR3: CASSQGRGLQETQYF
V: TRBV28; J: TRBJ1-2; D: -; size: -; DNA: TGTGCCAGCAGTTTATCGGTTGGGGGGAGTTTTTATGGCTACACCTTC; CDR3: CASSLSVGGSFYGYTF
V: TRBV6-2/TRBV6-3; J: TRBJ1-2; D: -; size: -; DNA: TGTGCCAGCAGCCCTACAGGACATCGCGACTACACCTTC; CDR3: CASSPTGHRDYTF
V: TRBV10-3; J: TRBJ2-5; D: TRBD2; size: -; DNA: TGTGCCATCAGCGAATCTCCTGCAGCGGGGGGGCCAGAGACCCAGTACTTC; CDR3: CAISESPAAGGPETQYF
V: TRBV6-2/TRBV6-3; J: TRBJ1-5; D: -; size: -; DNA: TGTGCCAGCAGTTACTTGGGCGATCAGCCCCAGCATTTT; CDR3: CASSYLGDQPQHF
V: TRBV12-3/TRBV12-4; J: TRBJ1-2; D: -; size: -; DNA: TGTGCCAGCAGTTTGGGAGGGGCCCTCTCGGTCACCTTC; CDR3: CASSLGGALSVTF
V: TRBV6-6; J: TRBJ1-1; D: TRBD1; size: -; DNA: TGTGCCAGCAGTCAGACAGGGGCTGAAGCTTTCTTT; CDR3: CASSQTGAEAFF
V: TRBV12-3/TRBV12-4; J: TRBJ2-5; D: TRBD2; size: -; DNA: TGTGCCAGCAGCCTTAGCGGGGCTGGGACCCAGTACTTC; CDR3: CASSLSGAGTQYF
V: TRBV7-9; J: TRBJ2-1; D: -; size: -; DNA: TGTGCCAGCAGCTTAGCGGGTAACACCCATGAGCAGTTCTTC; CDR3: CASSLAGNTHEQFF
V: TRBV7-9; J: TRBJ1-1; D: -; size: -; DNA: TGTGCCAGCAGCCAAGACGGGGCGGACACTGAAGCTTTCTTT; CDR3: CASSQDGADTEAFF
V: TRBV5-4; J: TRBJ1-2; D: -; size: -; DNA: TGTGCCAGCAGCCTGATGACCATCGGGGTCCTGGGCTACACCTTC; CDR3: CASSLMTIGVLGYTF
V: TRBV7-3; J: TRBJ2-7; D: -; size: -; DNA: TGTGCCAGCAGCTTAAATTTGGGGGGAGAGCAGTACTTC; CDR3: CASSLNLGGEQYF
V: TRBV20-1; J: TRBJ2-7; D: -; size: -; DNA: TGCAGTGCCTGGGACGCCGGCGAGCAGTACTTC; CDR3: CSAWDAGEQYF
V: TRBV30; J: TRBJ1-5; D: -; size: -; DNA: TGTGCCTGGAGCAGGAGAGCTAGGAGACAGCCCCAGCATTTT; CDR3: CAWSRRARRQPQHF
V: TRBV12-3/TRBV12-4; J: TRBJ1-2; D: -; size: -; DNA: TGTGCCAGCAGTTTTAGTGTTCGGGTGGGCTACACCTTC; CDR3: CASSFSVRVGYTF
V: TRBV10-3; J: TRBJ2-5; D: TRBD2; size: once; DNA: TGTGCCACCTTCAGCGGGGGAGAGACCCAGTACTTC; CDR3: CATFSGGETQYF